The sequence of this T cell receptor (beta chain) was determined in a study of cytotoxic CD8 clonotypes in ibrutinib-treated CLL. About the study: Partial responses numbered roughly 25 and complete responses 2; after a median approximately 70 months, 14 stayed remitted and roughly twelve progressed.

For TCR beta libraries, 1.5 to 2 micrograms of genomic DNA were obtained from cryopreserved PBMCs. Findings and caveats of the study: Clonality showed a rise at ibrutinib response that reversed toward baseline at progression.

The sequencing depth, 1 in 200,000 to 1 in 1 million T cells, was the target. Assay: immunoSEQ multiplex PCR; the TCRdb copy retains only in-frame clones and omits some. The sample lists 250,000 to 350,000 clones, around 76% occurring once. Of note for this clone: Its matching antigen is unknown.

The source material was PBMCs, sampled at disease progression, from a patient treated with ibrutinib. The TCR sequence derives from a human donor with chronic lymphocytic leukemia.

The CDR3 DNA sequence: TGTGCCAGCAGTCATTCCCGGGGCCCCTACGAGCAGTACTTC. This sequence encodes CASSHSRGPYEQYF. This sequence joins TRBV27 and TRBJ2-7, with D possibly being TRBD1 or TRBD2 (5 bases each). The V gene's germline CDR1 is MNHEY and CDR2 SMNVEV (reference sequence). The V end was cut by 5 bases, the J end by 2 bases, with 13 bases between. This CDR3 comprises 14 residues.